The next 5 T cell receptor beta chains were all read from a single sample in a study of blood T cell repertoires in COVID-19. Profiled with immunoSEQ multiplex PCR; TCRdb holds only in-frame clones, not every one. In the table there are roughly 200,000 clones, roughly 84% of which are singletons. The material sequenced was PBMCs or T cells enriched from blood (not recorded which). The receptors come from a woman aged 25 to 45 who had been exposed to COVID-19.

The chain combines TRBV19 with TRBJ1-2, with D possibly TRBD1 on 6 matching bases. With 6 bases removed from V and 1 base from J, the gap between germline ends came to 15 bases. The germline gives CDR1 LNHDA, CDR2 SQIVND (reference sequence). The length of the CDR3 is 15 residues. CDR3 residues: CASRGGAESNYGYTF. DNA of the CDR3: TGTGCCAGTAGGGGGGGGGCAGAGAGTAACTATGGCTACACCTTC. Looking up the rest from reference TRBV19 and TRBJ1-2 gives the full variable domain: DGGITQSPKYLFRKEGQNVTLSCEQNLNHDAMYWYRQDPGQGLRLIYYSQIVNDFQKGDIAEGYSVSREKKESFPLTVTSAQKNPTAFYLCASRGGAESNYGYTFGSGTRLTVV.

The chain joins TRBV11-2 to TRBJ1-1, with TRBD1 matching over 8 bases. Germline CDR1 reads SGHAT; CDR2 reads FQNNGV. Losses at the gene ends were 5 bases for V and 3 bases for J; bases not matched to a gene: 8. The CDR3 sequence is 15 residues long. CDR3 residues: CASSPQGAGYTEAFF. The DNA of the CDR3 is TGTGCCAGCAGCCCCCAGGGGGCTGGGTACACTGAAGCTTTCTTT.

J is TRBJ1-6 and V is TRBV3-1 (or the pseudogene TRBV3-2), with TRBD1 as a possible D gene (6 bases). V lost 4 bases to trimming and J lost 10 bases, with 11 bases between them. CDR1 is LGHDT and CDR2 is YNNKEL in the germline V gene (reference sequence). The CDR3 covers 13 residues. The DNA of the CDR3 is TGTGCCAGCAGCCGTGGACAGCGGTCACCCCTCCACTTT. Protein product: CASSRGQRSPLHF.

The V and J genes are TRBV9 and TRBJ1-2, with 8 bases that match TRBD1. This CDR3 is built from 18 residues. Unmatched junction bases numbered 12, after V lost 2 bases and J lost 0 bases. Germline-derived CDR1 and CDR2 are SGDLS and YYNGEE. The CDR3: CASSVLQSGQDTNYGYTF. For the CDR3, the DNA is TGTGCCAGCAGCGTCCTCCAATCGGGACAGGACACTAACTATGGCTACACCTTC.

The chain links TRBV4-1 to TRBJ1-1, with D possibly TRBD1 on 6 matching bases. The CDR3 is 16 residues long. V lost 0 bases and J 7 bases, leaving 18 bases between the germline ends. Germline assignment: CDR1 MGHRA and CDR2 YSYEKL. The chain's CDR3 is CASSQEPTGSWSEAFF. The CDR3 DNA is TGCGCCAGCAGCCAAGAACCCACAGGGTCCTGGAGTGAAGCTTTCTTT.